Each of the 23 T cell receptor beta chains below was sequenced from the same sample in a study of response to subunit inactivated influenza vaccine. MiXCR, run by TCRdb on the RT-PCR reads, gives a single entry per CDR3 protein. The table includes some 500,000 distinct CDR3 sequences, around 13% detected once. This specimen was PBMCs from blood, taken more than 35 days after vaccination. These receptors came from a man over 45 who received an inactivated influenza vaccine.

This sequence joins TRBV5-1 and TRBJ2-3; 8 bases align to TRBD1. The CDR3 spans 15 residues. The germline V gene has CDR1 SGHRS and CDR2 YFSETQ. The junction had 3 bases not matched to a gene; V was cut back by 1 base and J by 2 bases. The CDR3 DNA is TGCGCCAGCAGCTTGCGGACAGGGAACACAGATACGCAGTATTTT. Protein sequence: CASSLRTGNTDTQYF.

This clonotype was seen more than once but under ten times. The genes are TRBV7-2 and TRBJ2-1; 15 nucleotides line up with TRBD2. V shed 3 bases and J 9 bases; nucleotides not matched to a gene: 9. The length of the CDR3 is 17 residues. CDR1 SGHTA and CDR2 FQGNSA come from the germline V gene. The CDR3 region has the DNA TGTGCCAGCAGCTTCTGGACTAGCGGGAGGGAGGGGCCTGAGCAGTTCTTC. It is translated as CASSFWTSGREGPEQFF.

The chain uses TRBV29-1 and TRBJ1-1, with D perhaps TRBD1 (5 bases). This CDR3 spans 10 amino acids. V was pared by 6 bases and J by 6 bases, with 8 bases between. Germline V gene lookup returns CDR1 SQVTM and CDR2 ANQGSEA. The CDR3 coding sequence is TGCAGCGTCCAGGGTCCTGAAGCTTTCTTT. Translating it yields CSVQGPEAFF.

The chain employs TRBV10-3 and TRBJ2-7, with a weak D call TRBD2 (6 bases). The CDR3 has 14 residues. Germline V lookup: CDR1 ENHRY, CDR2 SYGVKD. With 7 bases removed from V and 0 bases from J, the gap between germline ends came to 13 bases. The CDR3 DNA follows: TGTGCCATCAATCAGGACGGGAGCTCCTACGAGCAGTACTTC. This sequence encodes CAINQDGSSYEQYF.

Regarding this clonotype: An end of the junction differs from the germline gene, which may be a read error. This chain joins TRBV5-1 and TRBJ2-7, with 8 bases identical to TRBD2. From germline, CDR1 is SGHRS and CDR2 YFSETQ. This CDR3 is 15 amino acids long. The DNA of the CDR3 is TGCGCCATCAGCTTGGCGTTAGCGGGACCCTACGAGCAGTACTTC. This gives the protein CAISLALAGPYEQYF.

Details on this clonotype: The junction departs from germline at one end; a sequencing error may be responsible. This chain links TRBV7-7 with TRBJ2-5; D may be TRBD2 (5 bases). The CDR3 is 15 amino acids. CDR1 and CDR2 from the germline V gene are SSHAT and FNYEAQ (reference sequence). This CDR3 is CASSSSPRAGETQYF. In DNA, the CDR3 is TGTGCTAGCAGCTCTAGCCCTAGGGCGGGAGAGACCCAGTACTTC.

This clonotype was picked up a small number of times. This sequence joins TRBV20-1 and TRBJ2-7, with 8 bases aligning to TRBD2. Germline values: CDR1 DFQATT, CDR2 SNEGSKA (reference sequence). CDR3 length: 15 amino acids. Trimming at V came to 5 bases and at J to 4 bases, leaving 13 bases not matched to a gene. In DNA form, the CDR3 reads TGCAGTGCTGTACCGTCGACTAGCGTCTCGTACGAGCAGTACTTC. Protein sequence: CSAVPSTSVSYEQYF.

The chain combines TRBV4-2 with TRBJ1-3; weak D call: TRBD1 (5 bases). Trimming took off 4 bases at V and 3 bases at J, with 10 bases between the two ends. The CDR3 totals 14 residues. Germline V gene data show CDR1 as LGHNA and CDR2 as YNFKEQ. DNA for the CDR3: TGTGCCAGCAGCCCCCAGGGAGATGGAAACACCATATATTTT. This codes for CASSPQGDGNTIYF.

The table lists this clonotype with a few counts. V gene TRBV5-1 combines with J gene TRBJ1-2; tentatively, D is TRBD1 (5 bases). The germline gives CDR1 SGHRS, CDR2 YFSETQ. The CDR3 has 12 residues. V lost 8 bases and J 5 bases, leaving 13 bases between the germline ends. The CDR3 DNA sequence: TGCGCCAGTAGGGACGGAAAGTATGGCTACACCTTC. Translation: CASRDGKYGYTF.

This clonotype was detected ten times or more. The chain employs TRBV7-9 and TRBJ2-3; possible D gene TRBD1, 6 bases. Trimming removed 5 bases from V and 3 bases from J, with 9 bases in between. Germline values: CDR1 SEHNR, CDR2 FQNEAQ (reference sequence). This CDR3 region has 13 residues. CDR3 in DNA: TGTGCCAGCAGCATAACAGGGACAGATACGCAGTATTTT. Translation gives CASSITGTDTQYF.

The chain has TRBV12-3 or TRBV12-4 and TRBJ1-1, with D perhaps matching TRBD1 (6 bases). This CDR3 has 13 residues. V lost 7 bases and J 1 base, leaving 10 bases between the germline ends. CDR3 DNA sequence: TGTGCCAGCAAGGGGACACAGAACACTGAAGCTTTCTTT. It is translated as CASKGTQNTEAFF.

This clonotype has a handful of counts. The rearrangement joins TRBV7-2 to TRBJ2-1, with D perhaps being TRBD1 or TRBD2 (5 bases each). The CDR3 extends over 16 amino acids. The V and J ends lost 5 bases and 4 bases respectively, with 18 bases between them. Germline CDR1 and CDR2: SGHTA and FQGNSA. This CDR3 reads CASSRTGTAGYNEQFF. CDR3 nucleotide sequence: TGTGCCAGCAGCCGGACCGGGACCGCCGGTTACAATGAGCAGTTCTTC.

This clonotype was seen ten or more times. The chain joins TRBV20-1 to TRBJ2-7; no clear D gene. This CDR3 contains 13 residues. Germline V gene lookup returns CDR1 DFQATT and CDR2 SNEGSKA (reference sequence). Trimming left V 0 bases short and J 3 bases short, with 9 bases between. The CDR3 protein is CSARDLGNYEQYF. The CDR3 DNA sequence: TGCAGTGCTAGAGATCTCGGCAACTACGAGCAGTACTTC.

The chain carries TRBV29-1 and TRBJ2-2, with TRBD2 as a possible D gene (6 bases). CDR1 is SQVTM and CDR2 is ANQGSEA in the germline V gene. The CDR3 length is 14 residues. V was cut by 5 bases and J by 6 bases, with 16 bases left in between. The CDR3 bases are TGCAGCGTTCGCGTCGGGGGTTTCTCCGGGGAGCTGTTTTTT. This encodes CSVRVGGFSGELFF.

This clonotype was seen only a few times. This chain joins TRBV20-1 and TRBJ2-7; D perhaps matches TRBD2 (6 bases). Between the trimmed V and J ends, which lost 6 bases and 2 bases, there was a span of 23 bases. This CDR3 is built from 16 residues. Germline CDR1 is DFQATT and CDR2 is SNEGSKA (reference sequence). The CDR3 loop reads CSAQHPGLYVTYEQYF. DNA for the CDR3: TGCAGTGCGCAACATCCGGGACTCTACGTCACCTACGAGCAGTACTTC.

This clonotype was counted many times. The chain carries TRBV11-2 and TRBJ2-3; D gene unclear. CDR1 SGHAT and CDR2 FQNNGV come from the germline V gene. The V and J ends lost 3 bases and 2 bases respectively, with 9 bases between them. This CDR3 contains 14 residues. The CDR3 loop is CASSLEPYTDTQYF. CDR3 DNA sequence: TGTGCCAGCAGCTTGGAACCTTACACAGATACGCAGTATTTT.

This clonotype came up a few times. The chain has TRBV11-2 and TRBJ1-4; unclear D gene. Trimming left V 6 bases short and J 0 bases short, with 17 bases between. CDR3 size: 17 residues. Germline CDR1 and CDR2: SGHAT and FQNNGV. CDR3 nucleotide sequence: TGTGCCAGCAGTTTACACTTCCGGGGAGCAACTAATGAAAAACTGTTTTTT. Translated: CASSLHFRGATNEKLFF.

This rearrangement joins TRBV20-1 to TRBJ2-7; 8 bases fit TRBD2. This CDR3 is 15 amino acids long. The ends lost 5 bases at V and 1 base at J; junction bases unmatched: 10. Germline V gene lookup returns CDR1 DFQATT and CDR2 SNEGSKA (reference sequence). The CDR3 sequence is CSADFPGGSSYEQYF. DNA of the CDR3: TGCAGTGCTGACTTCCCGGGGGGGTCTTCCTACGAGCAGTACTTC.

The sample holds a few counts of this clonotype. The V call is TRBV28, the J call TRBJ1-5, with TRBD1 matching over 7 bases. CDR3 length equals 15 residues. Trimming cost V 10 bases and J 0 bases; bases outside gene matches: 9. The germline CDR1 and CDR2 sequences are MDHEN and SYDVKM. For the CDR3, the DNA is TGTGCCATCGTCAGGGGGTCTAATAGCAATCAGCCCCAGCATTTT. Its protein is CAIVRGSNSNQPQHF.

A few counts support this clonotype. The gene calls are TRBV10-3 and TRBJ2-1; 8 bases fit TRBD2. The V and J ends lost 4 bases and 9 bases, in that order; junction bases with no gene match: 8. In germline, CDR1 is ENHRY, CDR2 SYGVKD. The CDR3 is made up of 14 amino acids. CDR3 amino acids: CAISASGSITEQFF. The CDR3 DNA sequence: TGTGCCATCAGTGCGAGCGGGAGTATAACTGAGCAGTTCTTC.

This clonotype was seen a handful of times. The chain has TRBV5-1 and TRBJ2-3; TRBD1 might be the D (5 bases). This CDR3 is built from 15 residues. Germline V gene sequence: CDR1 SGHRS, CDR2 YFSETQ. Trimming stripped 5 bases from V and 4 bases from J, with 17 bases between. The CDR3 DNA reads as TGCGCCAGCAGACAGGACCCGGTAGCTTCAGATACGCAGTATTTT. Amino acids: CASRQDPVASDTQYF.

At least ten counts were recorded for this clonotype. This chain joins TRBV18 and TRBJ2-3; no definite D call. Trimming removed 3 bases from V and 5 bases from J, with 6 bases in between. The CDR3 is 12 amino acids. The germline CDR1 and CDR2 sequences are KGHSH and LQKENI. The CDR3 protein is CASSPTQDTQYF. The CDR3 DNA is TGTGCCAGCTCACCGACCCAAGATACGCAGTATTTT.

At least ten counts were recorded for this clonotype. An end of the junction does not agree with germline; a read error may underlie this. The V call is TRBV12-3 or TRBV12-4, the J call TRBJ2-5, with 12 bases that match TRBD2. The CDR3 runs 14 residues. The CDR3 protein is CASSLAGGVETQYF. For the CDR3, the DNA is TGTGCCAGCAGTCTAGCGGGAGGGGTAGAGACCCAGTACTTC.